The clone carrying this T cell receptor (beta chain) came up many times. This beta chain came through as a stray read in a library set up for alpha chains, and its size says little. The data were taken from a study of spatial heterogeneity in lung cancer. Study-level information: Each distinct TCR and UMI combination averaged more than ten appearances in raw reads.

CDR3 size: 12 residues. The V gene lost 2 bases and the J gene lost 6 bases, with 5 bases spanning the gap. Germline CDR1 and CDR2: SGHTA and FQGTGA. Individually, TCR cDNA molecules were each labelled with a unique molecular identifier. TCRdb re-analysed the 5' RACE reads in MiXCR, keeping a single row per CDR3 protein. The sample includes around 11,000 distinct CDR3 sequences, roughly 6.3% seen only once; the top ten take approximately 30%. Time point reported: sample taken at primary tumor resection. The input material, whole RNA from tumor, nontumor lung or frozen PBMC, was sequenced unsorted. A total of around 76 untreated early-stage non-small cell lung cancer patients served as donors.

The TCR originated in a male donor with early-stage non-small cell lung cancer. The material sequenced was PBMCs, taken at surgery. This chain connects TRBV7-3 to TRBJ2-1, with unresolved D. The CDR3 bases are TGTGCCAGCAGCTTACGAGGCAATGAGCAGTTCTTC. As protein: CASSLRGNEQFF.